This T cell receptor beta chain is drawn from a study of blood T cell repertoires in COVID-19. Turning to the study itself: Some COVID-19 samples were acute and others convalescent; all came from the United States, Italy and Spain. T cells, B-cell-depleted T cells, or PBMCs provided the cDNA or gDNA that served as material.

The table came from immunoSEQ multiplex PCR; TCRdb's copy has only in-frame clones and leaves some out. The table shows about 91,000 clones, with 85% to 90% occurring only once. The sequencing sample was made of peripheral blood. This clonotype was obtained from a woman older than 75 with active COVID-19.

CDR3 DNA sequence: TGTGCCAGCAGTGGCGGGACAGGGTTAGCGGGAGTAGCCTACAATGAGCAGTTCTTC. Amino acids: CASSGGTGLAGVAYNEQFF. The chain couples TRBV2 to TRBJ2-1, with D perhaps being TRBD1 or TRBD2 (9 bases each). Trimming shortened V by 4 bases and J by 2 bases, and 24 bases separated the two germline ends. The CDR3 is 19 residues long. Germline CDR1 and CDR2: SNHLY and FYNNEI.